These T cell receptor beta chains were read from a single sample in a study of blood T cells in healthy people across ages. MiXCR, applied by TCRdb to the 5' RACE reads, yields one record per CDR3 protein. The sample contains 780,000 or so distinct CDR3 sequences, approximately 25% of which appear only once. In addition, the sample was reused for a study of T cells of mothers and their children.

Material: blood. These receptors originate from a boy aged 10-17 years in good health. The CDR3 runs from the conserved cysteine through the conserved F or W. A D gene is named only where the DNA matches it firmly. Size is omitted from some rows. Given values are once, few, many or a class for expanded clones.

TRBD2,.,TRBJ2-7,TRBV4-2,TGTGCCAGCAGCCAAGTGGGACCAGCGGGACCCTACGAGCAGTACTTC,CASSQVGPAGPYEQYF
TRBD1,.,TRBJ2-5,TRBV28,TGTGCCAGCAGTGCCGGGACAGGGGGCCCGGAGACCCAGTACTTC,CASSAGTGGPETQYF
.,.,TRBJ2-1,TRBV4-3,TGCGCCAGCAGCCAAGCCGGGAAGGGGTGGACTATCGGTGAGCAGTTCTTC,CASSQAGKGWTIGEQFF
.,.,TRBJ2-3,TRBV14,TGTGCCAGCAGCCCTATTGAAGGACTAAGCACAGATACGCAGTATTTT,CASSPIEGLSTDTQYF
.,few,TRBJ2-5,TRBV5-1,TGCGCCAGCAGCTTGGCCTGGCTGGGGGAGACCCAGTACTTC,CASSLAWLGETQYF
.,few,TRBJ2-3,TRBV28,TGTGCCAGCAGTTTATTGGGGGAGGACACAGATACGCAGTATTTT,CASSLLGEDTDTQYF
.,once,TRBJ1-5,TRBV5-1,TGCGCCAGCAGCGGGGGGGTGGCTGGTCAGCCCCAGCATTTT,CASSGGVAGQPQHF
.,.,TRBJ2-5,TRBV10-3,TGTGCCCATGGGTCCCAAGAGACCCAGTACTTC,CAHGSQETQYF
.,.,TRBJ2-1,TRBV7-9,TGTGCCAGCAGCTTAGTGGAGACAGCCAACAATGAGCAGTTCTTC,CASSLVETANNEQFF
.,few,TRBJ1-2,TRBV19,TGTGCCAGTAGTATAGCCGGGGACACAAACTATGGCTACACCTTC,CASSIAGDTNYGYTF
.,few,TRBJ2-5,TRBV6-2/TRBV6-3,TGTGCCAGCAGTTACCTTACGATGAACCAAGAGACCCAGTACTTC,CASSYLTMNQETQYF
TRBD2,few,TRBJ2-3,TRBV9,TGTGCCAGCAGCGTAGATGGTGGGGGGGGCACAGATACGCAGTATTTT,CASSVDGGGGTDTQYF
.,.,TRBJ1-1,TRBV7-6,TGTGCCAGCAGCTTAGTGGGTGGGGGGCGGAGTACTGAAGCTTTCTTT,CASSLVGGGRSTEAFF
TRBD1,.,TRBJ2-5,TRBV5-1,TGCGCCAGCAGCCTGTTGACAGGGGGCCTCCAAGAGACCCAGTACTTC,CASSLLTGGLQETQYF
.,.,TRBJ2-3,TRBV4-1,TGCGCCAGCAGCCTCACTTTTAAGGGCACAGATACGCAGTATTTT,CASSLTFKGTDTQYF